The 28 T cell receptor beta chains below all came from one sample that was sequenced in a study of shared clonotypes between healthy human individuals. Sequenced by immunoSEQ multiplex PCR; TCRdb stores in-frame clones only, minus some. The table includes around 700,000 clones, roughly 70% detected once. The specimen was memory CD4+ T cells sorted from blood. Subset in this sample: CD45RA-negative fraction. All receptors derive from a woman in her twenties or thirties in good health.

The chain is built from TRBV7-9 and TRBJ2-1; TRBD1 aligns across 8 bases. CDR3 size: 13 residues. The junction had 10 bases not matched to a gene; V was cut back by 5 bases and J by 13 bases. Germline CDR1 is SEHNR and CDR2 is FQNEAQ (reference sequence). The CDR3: CASSPIDRGVQFF. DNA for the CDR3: TGTGCCAGCAGCCCAATTGACAGGGGCGTTCAGTTCTTC.

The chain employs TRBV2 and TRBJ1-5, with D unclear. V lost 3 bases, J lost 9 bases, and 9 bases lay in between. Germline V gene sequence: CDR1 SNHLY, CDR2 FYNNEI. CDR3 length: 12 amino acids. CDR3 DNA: TGTGCCAGCAGTGATCCGGCCCGGCCCCAGCATTTT. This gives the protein CASSDPARPQHF.

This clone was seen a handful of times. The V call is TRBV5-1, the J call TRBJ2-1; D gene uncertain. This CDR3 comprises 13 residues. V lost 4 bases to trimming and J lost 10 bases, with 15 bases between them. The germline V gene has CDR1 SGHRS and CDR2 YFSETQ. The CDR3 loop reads CASSPPVRWEQFF. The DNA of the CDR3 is TGCGCCAGCAGCCCTCCTGTTCGTTGGGAGCAGTTCTTC.

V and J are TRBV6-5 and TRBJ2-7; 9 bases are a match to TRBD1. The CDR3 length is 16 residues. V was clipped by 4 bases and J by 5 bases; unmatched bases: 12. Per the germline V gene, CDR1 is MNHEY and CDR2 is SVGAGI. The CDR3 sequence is CASSSYGTGLRNEQYF. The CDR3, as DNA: TGTGCCAGCAGTTCCTATGGGACAGGGTTGAGGAACGAGCAGTACTTC.

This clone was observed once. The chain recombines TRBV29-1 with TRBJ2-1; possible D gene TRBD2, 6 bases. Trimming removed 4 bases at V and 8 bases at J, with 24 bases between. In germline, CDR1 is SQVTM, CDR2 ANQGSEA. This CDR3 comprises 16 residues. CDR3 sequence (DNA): TGCAGCGTTGGCGGAGGTGGGGCCAAGACTAGGGATGAGCAGTTCTTC. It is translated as CSVGGGGAKTRDEQFF.

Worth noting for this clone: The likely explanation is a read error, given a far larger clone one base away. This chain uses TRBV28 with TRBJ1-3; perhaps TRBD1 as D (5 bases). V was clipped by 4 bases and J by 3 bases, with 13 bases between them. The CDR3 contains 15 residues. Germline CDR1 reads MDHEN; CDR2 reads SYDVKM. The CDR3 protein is CASSSGQRDGNTIYF. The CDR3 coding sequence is TGTGCCAGCAGTTCAGGGCAGAGGGATGGAAACACCATATATTTT.

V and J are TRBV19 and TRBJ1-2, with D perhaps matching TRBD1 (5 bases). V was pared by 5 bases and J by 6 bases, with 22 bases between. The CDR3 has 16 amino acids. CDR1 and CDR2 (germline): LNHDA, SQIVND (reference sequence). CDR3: CASSGSGVRQFDGYTF. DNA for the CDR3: TGTGCCAGTAGTGGCTCGGGGGTCCGCCAATTTGATGGCTACACCTTC.

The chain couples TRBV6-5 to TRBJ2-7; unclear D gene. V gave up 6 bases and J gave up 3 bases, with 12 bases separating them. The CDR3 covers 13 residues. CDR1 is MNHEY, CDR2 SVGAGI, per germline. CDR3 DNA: TGTGCCAGCAGCCTCCAGTCCGGCTACGAGCAGTACTTC. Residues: CASSLQSGYEQYF.

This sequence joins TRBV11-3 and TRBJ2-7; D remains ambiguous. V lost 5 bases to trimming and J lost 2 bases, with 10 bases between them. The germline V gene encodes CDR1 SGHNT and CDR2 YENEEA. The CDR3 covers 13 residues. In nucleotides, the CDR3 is TGTGCCAGCAGCCCGGGTCGGACCTACGAGCAGTACTTC. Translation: CASSPGRTYEQYF.

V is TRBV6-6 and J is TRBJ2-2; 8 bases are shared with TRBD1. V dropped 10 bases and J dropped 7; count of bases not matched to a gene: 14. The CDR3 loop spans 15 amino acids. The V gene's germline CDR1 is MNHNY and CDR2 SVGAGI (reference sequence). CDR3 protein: CATRPRAGGHGELFF. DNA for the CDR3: TGTGCCACCAGACCCAGGGCAGGGGGCCACGGGGAGCTGTTTTTT.

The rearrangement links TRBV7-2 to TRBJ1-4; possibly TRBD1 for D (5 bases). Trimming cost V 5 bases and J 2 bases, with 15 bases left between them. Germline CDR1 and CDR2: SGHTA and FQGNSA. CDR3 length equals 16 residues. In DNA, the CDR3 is TGTGCCAGCAGCATCCAGTTGGGGGTGACTAATGAAAAACTGTTTTTT. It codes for CASSIQLGVTNEKLFF.

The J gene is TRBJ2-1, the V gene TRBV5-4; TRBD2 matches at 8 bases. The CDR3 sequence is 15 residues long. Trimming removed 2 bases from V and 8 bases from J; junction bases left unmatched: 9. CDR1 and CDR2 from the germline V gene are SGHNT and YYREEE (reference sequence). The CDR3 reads CASSLSSGSVHEQFF. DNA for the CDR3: TGTGCCAGCAGCTTATCGAGCGGGAGTGTGCATGAGCAGTTCTTC.

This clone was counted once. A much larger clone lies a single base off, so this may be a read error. The CDR3 reads CASSEGESYEQYF. The CDR3 nucleotides are TGTGCCAGCAGTGAAGGGGAGTCCTACGAGCAGTACTTC. The chain links TRBV25-1 to TRBJ2-7; TRBD2 is a possible D gene (5 bases). The CDR3 is 13 amino acids. The V and J ends lost 2 bases and 1 base respectively, with 6 bases between them. Germline-derived CDR1 and CDR2 are MGHDK and SYGVNS.

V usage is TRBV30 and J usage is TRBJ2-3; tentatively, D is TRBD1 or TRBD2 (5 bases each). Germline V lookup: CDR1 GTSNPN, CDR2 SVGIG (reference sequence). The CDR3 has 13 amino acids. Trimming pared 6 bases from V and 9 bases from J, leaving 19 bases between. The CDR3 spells CACSQPPRGTQYF. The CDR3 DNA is TGTGCCTGTTCTCAACCTCCCCGGGGCACGCAGTATTTT.

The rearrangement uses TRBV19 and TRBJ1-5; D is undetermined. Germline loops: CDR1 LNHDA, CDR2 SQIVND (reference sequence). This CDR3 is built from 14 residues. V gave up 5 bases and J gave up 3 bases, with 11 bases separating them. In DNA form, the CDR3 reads TGTGCCAGTAGTCTCGGCGGTAACAATCAGCCCCAGCATTTT. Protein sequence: CASSLGGNNQPQHF.

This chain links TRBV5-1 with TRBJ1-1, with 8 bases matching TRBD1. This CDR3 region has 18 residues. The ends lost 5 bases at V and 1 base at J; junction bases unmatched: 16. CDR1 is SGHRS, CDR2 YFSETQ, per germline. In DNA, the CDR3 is TGCGCCAGCAGTCGACCTGACAGGGGACAAAATCGGAACACTGAAGCTTTCTTT. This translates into CASSRPDRGQNRNTEAFF.

This CDR3 reads CASSFRLGEYEQYF. CDR3 coding DNA: TGTGCCAGCAGTTTTCGCCTGGGGGAATACGAGCAGTACTTC. The chain couples TRBV27 to TRBJ2-7; D might be TRBD1 or TRBD2, each matching 5 bases. Trimming removed 3 bases at V and 4 bases at J, with 13 bases between. Germline CDR1 is MNHEY and CDR2 is SMNVEV (reference sequence). The CDR3 has 14 residues.

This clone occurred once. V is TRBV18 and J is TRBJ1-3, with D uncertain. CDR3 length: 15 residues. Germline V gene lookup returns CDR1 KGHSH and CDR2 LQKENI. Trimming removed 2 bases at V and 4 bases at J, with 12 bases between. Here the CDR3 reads CASSPTNALGNTIYF. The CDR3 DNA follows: TGTGCCAGCTCACCAACGAACGCCTTGGGAAACACCATATATTTT.

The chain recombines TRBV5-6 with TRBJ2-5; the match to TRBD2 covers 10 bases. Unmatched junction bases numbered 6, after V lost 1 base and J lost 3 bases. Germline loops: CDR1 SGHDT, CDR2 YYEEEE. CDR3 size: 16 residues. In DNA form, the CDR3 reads TGTGCCAGCAGCTTGAGGAGACTAGCGGGTGAAGAGACCCAGTACTTC. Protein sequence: CASSLRRLAGEETQYF.

The DNA of the CDR3 is TGTGCCAGCAGCCTGCCCTCGGTAGCGGGAGGGCCAGTGGCGGGGAAACTGTTTTTT. Translation gives CASSLPSVAGGPVAGKLFF. The chain links TRBV7-9 to TRBJ2-2; 11 bases align to TRBD2. Germline values: CDR1 SEHNR, CDR2 FQNEAQ (reference sequence). Losses at the gene ends were 5 bases for V and 14 bases for J; bases not matched to a gene: 25. The CDR3 covers 19 residues.

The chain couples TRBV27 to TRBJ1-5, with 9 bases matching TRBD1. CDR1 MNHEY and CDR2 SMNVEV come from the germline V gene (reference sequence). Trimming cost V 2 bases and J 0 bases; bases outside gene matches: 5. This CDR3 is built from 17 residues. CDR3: CASSLHRDRVSNQPQHF. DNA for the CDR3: TGTGCCAGCAGTTTACACAGGGACAGGGTTAGCAATCAGCCCCAGCATTTT.

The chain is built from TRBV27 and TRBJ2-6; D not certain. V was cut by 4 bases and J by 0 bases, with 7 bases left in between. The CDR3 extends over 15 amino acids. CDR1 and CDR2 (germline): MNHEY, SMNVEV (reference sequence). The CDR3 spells CASSYRRSGANVLTF. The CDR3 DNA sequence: TGTGCCAGCAGTTATAGGCGCTCTGGGGCCAACGTCCTGACTTTC.

The CDR3 DNA reads as TGTGCCAGCACCCTGGCTGGGGCCAACGTCCTGACTTTC. The encoded protein is CASTLAGANVLTF. The rearrangement joins TRBV28 to TRBJ2-6; D is undetermined. V lost 7 bases, J lost 2 bases, and 6 bases lay in between. Germline-derived CDR1 and CDR2 are MDHEN and SYDVKM. The CDR3 contains 13 residues.

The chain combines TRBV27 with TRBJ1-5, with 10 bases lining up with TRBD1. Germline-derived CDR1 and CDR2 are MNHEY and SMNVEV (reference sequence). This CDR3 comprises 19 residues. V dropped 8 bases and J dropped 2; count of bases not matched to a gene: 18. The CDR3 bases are TGTGCCAGCGGCCGCTTCGGGACAGGGGCAGGTGGGGGCAATCAGCCCCAGCATTTT. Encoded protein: CASGRFGTGAGGGNQPQHF.

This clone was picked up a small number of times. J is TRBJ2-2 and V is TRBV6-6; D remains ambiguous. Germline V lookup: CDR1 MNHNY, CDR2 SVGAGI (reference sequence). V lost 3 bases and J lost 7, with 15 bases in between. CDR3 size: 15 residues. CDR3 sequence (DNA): TGTGCCAGCAGTTATACAGATTCGGATGGCGGGGAGCTGTTTTTT. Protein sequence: CASSYTDSDGGELFF.

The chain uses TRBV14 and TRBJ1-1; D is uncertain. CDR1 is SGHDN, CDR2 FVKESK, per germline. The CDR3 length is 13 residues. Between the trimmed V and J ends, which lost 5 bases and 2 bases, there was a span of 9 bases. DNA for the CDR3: TGTGCCAGCAGCGCACACCTTAACACTGAAGCTTTCTTT. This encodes CASSAHLNTEAFF.

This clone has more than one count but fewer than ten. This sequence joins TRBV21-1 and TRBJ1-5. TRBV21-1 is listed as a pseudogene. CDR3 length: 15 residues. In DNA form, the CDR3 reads TGTGCCAGCAGCAAAAGAGTTGAGTCCAATCAGCCCCAGCATTTT. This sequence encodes CASSKRVESNQPQHF.

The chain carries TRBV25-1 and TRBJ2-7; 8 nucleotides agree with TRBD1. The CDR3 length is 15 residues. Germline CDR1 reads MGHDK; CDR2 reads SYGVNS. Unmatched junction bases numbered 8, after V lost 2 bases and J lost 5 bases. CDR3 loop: CASSERDRRTDEQYF. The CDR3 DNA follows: TGTGCCAGCAGTGAAAGGGACAGGCGCACCGACGAGCAGTACTTC.